A selection of T cell receptor beta chains follows, all from one sample in a study of cytomegalovirus exposure and HLA in healthy donors. The protocol was immunoSEQ multiplex PCR, while the TCRdb copy is restricted to in-frame clones and leaves out a portion. The sample totals about 160,000 clones. Sample: PBMCs. The receptors here all came from a woman aged 60-70 years in good health and CMV-seronegative. The CDR3 runs from the conserved cysteine through the conserved F or W. The order of the fields is D gene, V gene, J gene, CDR3 DNA, CDR3 protein. The D gene is left open where the match is weak.

d_call: .
v_call: TRBV29-1
j_call: TRBJ2-5
cdr3_nt: TGCAGCGCTGTGGGCAGGGGCGAGACCCAGTACTTC
cdr3_aa: CSAVGRGETQYF

d_call: TRBD2
v_call: TRBV10-3
j_call: TRBJ2-3
cdr3_nt: TGTGCCATCAGTGAGAGTGTAGCGGGGGGCACAGATACGCAGTATTTT
cdr3_aa: CAISESVAGGTDTQYF

d_call: TRBD1
v_call: TRBV5-4
j_call: TRBJ1-6
cdr3_nt: TGTGCCAGCAGCTTGCGGACAGGGCGGTTTTATAATTCACCCCTCCACTTT
cdr3_aa: CASSLRTGRFYNSPLHF

d_call: .
v_call: TRBV7-9
j_call: TRBJ2-2
cdr3_nt: TGTGCCAGCAGCCCCAGGGTCGAGAACACCGGGGAGCTGTTTTTT
cdr3_aa: CASSPRVENTGELFF

d_call: .
v_call: TRBV11-1
j_call: TRBJ2-6
cdr3_nt: TGTGCCAGCAGCTTAGACCGGGCTGGGGCCAACGTCCTGACTTTC
cdr3_aa: CASSLDRAGANVLTF

d_call: .
v_call: TRBV10-3
j_call: TRBJ1-1
cdr3_nt: TGTGCCATCAAAGTAAGTGGGGCGGACACTGAAGCTTTCTTT
cdr3_aa: CAIKVSGADTEAFF

d_call: .
v_call: TRBV6-1
j_call: TRBJ1-5
cdr3_nt: TGTGCCAGCAGTGGGCTCAGGGGATACAATCAGCCCCAGCATTTT
cdr3_aa: CASSGLRGYNQPQHF

d_call: .
v_call: TRBV27
j_call: TRBJ2-7
cdr3_nt: TGTGCCAGCAGTTTAGGGACAAGAAGCTCCTACGAGCAGTACTTC
cdr3_aa: CASSLGTRSSYEQYF

d_call: .
v_call: TRBV7-9
j_call: TRBJ1-6
cdr3_nt: TGTGCCAGCAGGTTGGACAGCTATAATTCACCCCTCCACTTT
cdr3_aa: CASRLDSYNSPLHF

d_call: .
v_call: TRBV10-2
j_call: TRBJ1-5
cdr3_nt: TGCGCCAGCAGTCCGAGAGTCGCTAGCAATCAGCCCCAGCATTTT
cdr3_aa: CASSPRVASNQPQHF

d_call: .
v_call: TRBV7-9
j_call: TRBJ2-7
cdr3_nt: TGTGCCAGCAGCCCCATAACAGGTCAGCCCCTCTCCTACGAGCAGTACTTC
cdr3_aa: CASSPITGQPLSYEQYF

d_call: TRBD2
v_call: TRBV9
j_call: TRBJ2-5
cdr3_nt: TGTGCCAGCAGCCCCCGACTAGCGGGAGGGCAAGAGACCCAGTACTTC
cdr3_aa: CASSPRLAGGQETQYF

d_call: .
v_call: TRBV7-2
j_call: TRBJ1-2
cdr3_nt: TGTGCCAGCAGCTTAGATCCAGGCCCCTATGGCTACACCTTC
cdr3_aa: CASSLDPGPYGYTF

d_call: .
v_call: TRBV5-1
j_call: TRBJ2-7
cdr3_nt: TGCGCCAGCAGCGTCCGGGACACCCGGGCGGGGCAGTACTTC
cdr3_aa: CASSVRDTRAGQYF

d_call: .
v_call: TRBV4-1
j_call: TRBJ1-2
cdr3_nt: TGCGCCAGCAGCCAACTCAGTAACTATGGCTACACCTTC
cdr3_aa: CASSQLSNYGYTF

d_call: TRBD1
v_call: TRBV5-1
j_call: TRBJ2-3
cdr3_nt: TGCGCCAGCAGCTTGGGCCGGACAGGGCTCTTAACAGATACGCAGTATTTT
cdr3_aa: CASSLGRTGLLTDTQYF

d_call: TRBD1
v_call: TRBV19
j_call: TRBJ1-1
cdr3_nt: TGTGCCAGTATTGAGACAGGGGCAGGAGGCACTGAAGCTTTCTTT
cdr3_aa: CASIETGAGGTEAFF

d_call: TRBD1
v_call: TRBV4-3
j_call: TRBJ2-3
cdr3_nt: TGCGCCAGCAGCCAAGAAACGGGACAGGGCGGCACAGATACGCAGTATTTT
cdr3_aa: CASSQETGQGGTDTQYF

d_call: TRBD2
v_call: TRBV5-1
j_call: TRBJ2-1
cdr3_nt: TGCGCCAGCAGCTCCCGGACTAGCTTTTACAATGAGCAGTTCTTC
cdr3_aa: CASSSRTSFYNEQFF

d_call: .
v_call: TRBV2
j_call: TRBJ1-5
cdr3_nt: TGTGCCGGGAGTGGGCAGGGATTTCAGCCCCAGCATTTT
cdr3_aa: CAGSGQGFQPQHF

d_call: .
v_call: TRBV11-2
j_call: TRBJ2-7
cdr3_nt: TGTGCCAGCAGCTTTGCGGGACGGGACTACGAGCAGTACTTC
cdr3_aa: CASSFAGRDYEQYF

d_call: .
v_call: TRBV7-2
j_call: TRBJ1-5
cdr3_nt: TGTGCCAGCAGCTTAGGGCCAGGGCCCAGGCCCCAGCATTTT
cdr3_aa: CASSLGPGPRPQHF

d_call: TRBD1
v_call: TRBV18
j_call: TRBJ2-5
cdr3_nt: TGTGCCAGCTCACTCGACAGGGTGGAGACCCAGTACTTC
cdr3_aa: CASSLDRVETQYF

d_call: .
v_call: TRBV9
j_call: TRBJ2-5
cdr3_nt: TGTGCCAGCAGCGGGGGAGGCGGCCAAGAGACCCAGTACTTC
cdr3_aa: CASSGGGGQETQYF

d_call: .
v_call: TRBV2
j_call: TRBJ2-7
cdr3_nt: TGTGCCAGCAAGGATAGCGGAGTTTACGAGCAGTACTTC
cdr3_aa: CASKDSGVYEQYF

d_call: .
v_call: TRBV19
j_call: TRBJ1-1
cdr3_nt: TGTGCCAGTAGTAAGACAGGGAACACTGAAGCTTTCTTT
cdr3_aa: CASSKTGNTEAFF

d_call: TRBD1
v_call: TRBV2
j_call: TRBJ1-2
cdr3_nt: TGTGCCAGCAGCGGGGACAGGGCTTATGGCTACACCTTC
cdr3_aa: CASSGDRAYGYTF